The 3 T cell receptor beta chains listed next were all sequenced from one sample in a study of patients and donors after allogeneic stem cell transplantation. TCRdb itself ran the RT-PCR reads through MiXCR, one entry per CDR3 protein. The data contain approximately 250,000 distinct CDR3 sequences, 14% of them seen just once; the ten biggest clones take up 11%. The sequenced material came from blood, either unsorted or a sorted T cell fraction (not recorded which). These receptors came from a human donor who was either an allogeneic HSCT recipient or a stem cell or donor lymphocyte infusion donor (not recorded which). It is not recorded whose cells these are; they may come from a transplant donor.

This clonotype was seen more than once but under ten times. This sequence joins TRBV7-8 and TRBJ2-2; the D gene is possibly TRBD2 (6 bases). V was cut by 5 bases and J by 5 bases, with 9 bases left in between. The CDR3 consists of 13 residues. Germline CDR1 and CDR2: SGHVS and FQNEAQ. CDR3 residues: CASSPAGTGELFF. In DNA, the CDR3 is TGTGCCAGCAGCCCAGCGGGTACCGGGGAGCTGTTTTTT. Filled out from reference TRBV7-8 and TRBJ2-2, the complete variable domain reads GAGVSQSPRYKVAKRGQDVALRCDPISGHVSLFWYQQALGQGPEFLTYFQNEAQLDKSGLPSDRFFAERPEGSVSTLKIQRTQQEDSAVYLCASSPAGTGELFFGEGSRLTVL.

There are a few counts of this clonotype. The J gene is TRBJ2-1, the V gene TRBV28; 7 positions agree with TRBD1. The V segment lost 3 bases and the J segment 4 bases; nucleotides outside the gene matches: 3. Germline V gene sequence: CDR1 MDHEN, CDR2 SYDVKM. The CDR3 spans 14 residues. This CDR3 is CASSFGTEYNEQFF. CDR3 DNA sequence: TGTGCCAGCAGTTTCGGGACAGAGTACAATGAGCAGTTCTTC.

The chain links TRBV28 to TRBJ2-1, with D possibly being TRBD1 (5 bases). CDR3 size: 16 residues. Germline CDR1 reads MDHEN; CDR2 reads SYDVKM. Trimming removed 7 bases from V and 0 bases from J, with 16 bases in between. CDR3 region: CASTVQGRSSYNEQFF. In DNA form, the CDR3 reads TGTGCCAGCACGGTTCAGGGCCGGAGCTCCTACAATGAGCAGTTCTTC.